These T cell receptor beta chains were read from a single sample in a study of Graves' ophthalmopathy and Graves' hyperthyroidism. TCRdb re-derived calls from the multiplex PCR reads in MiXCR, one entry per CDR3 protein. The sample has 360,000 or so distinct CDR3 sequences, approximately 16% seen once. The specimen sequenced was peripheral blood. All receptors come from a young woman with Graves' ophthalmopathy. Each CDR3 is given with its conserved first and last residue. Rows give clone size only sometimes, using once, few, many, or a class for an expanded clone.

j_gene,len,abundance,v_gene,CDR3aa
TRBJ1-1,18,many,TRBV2,CASTRFLPGQGMGTEAFF
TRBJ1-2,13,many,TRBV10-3,CAISQDRRYGYTF
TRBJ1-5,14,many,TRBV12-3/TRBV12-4,CASSQAGFHQPQHF
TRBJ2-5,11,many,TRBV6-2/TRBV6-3,CAGGTRETQYF
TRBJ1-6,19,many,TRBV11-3,CASSLWGGESDELNSPLHF
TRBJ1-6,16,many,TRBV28,CASSLGPRFYNSPLHF
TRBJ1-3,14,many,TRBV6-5,CASSYSSSGNTIYF
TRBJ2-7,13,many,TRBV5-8,CASSQGLANEQYF
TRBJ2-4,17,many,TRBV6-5,CASSYSIGTEAKNIQYF
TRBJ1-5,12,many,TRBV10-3,CAIGTVNEPQHF
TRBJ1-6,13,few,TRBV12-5,CASVGPANSPLHF
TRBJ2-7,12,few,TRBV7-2,CASSLESEKQYF
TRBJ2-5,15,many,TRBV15,CATSLERGLKGTQYF
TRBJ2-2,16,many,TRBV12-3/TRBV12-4,CASKATVRATAGELFF
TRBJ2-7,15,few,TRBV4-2,CASSHWVGGSYEQYF
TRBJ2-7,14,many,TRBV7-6,CASSFSDRGYEQYF
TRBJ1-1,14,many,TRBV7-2,CASSSQGSSTEAFF
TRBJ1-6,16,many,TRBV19,CASRYIFREANSPLHF
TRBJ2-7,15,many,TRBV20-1,CSARDFTGGSYEQYF
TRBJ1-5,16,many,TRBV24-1,CATSESGGALNQPQHF
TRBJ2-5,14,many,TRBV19,CASSRRQDQETQYF
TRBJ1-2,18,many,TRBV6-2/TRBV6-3,CASSPLFGQGLTNYGYTF
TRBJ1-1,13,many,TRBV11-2,CASSPPPNTEAFF
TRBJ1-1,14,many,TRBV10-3,CAIRIGGRNTEAFF
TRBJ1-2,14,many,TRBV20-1,CSAPTTGRHIGYTF
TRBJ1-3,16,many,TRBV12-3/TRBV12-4,CASSAGTGRSGNTIYF
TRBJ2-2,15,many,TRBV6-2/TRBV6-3,CASWQRGVNTGELFF
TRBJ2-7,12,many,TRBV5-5,CASSFTPREQYF
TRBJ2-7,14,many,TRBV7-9,CASSLSGVSYEQYF
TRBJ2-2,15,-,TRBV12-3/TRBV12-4,CASSHDRGNTGELFF
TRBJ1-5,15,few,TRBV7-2,CASSGGRGLQQPQHF
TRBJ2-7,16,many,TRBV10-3,CAITRLRQAAPYEQYF
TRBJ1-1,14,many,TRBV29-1,CSVVVRTRHQGAFF
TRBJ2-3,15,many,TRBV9,CASSVRGVRTDTQYF
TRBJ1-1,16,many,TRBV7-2,CASSLAIRQGNTEAFF
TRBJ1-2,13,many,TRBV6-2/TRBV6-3,CASSLTENYGYTF